This T cell receptor (beta chain) is from a study of blood T cell repertoires in COVID-19. Cohort allocation depended upon clinical history that participants reported. Recovered status in Cohort 3 required two negative PCRs, clearance, or symptom resolution. The CDR3 has 15 amino acids. V trimming: 2 bases; J trimming: 5 bases; junction bases outside the gene matches: 4. Germline-derived CDR1 and CDR2 are KGHSH and LQKENI. Per the original methods: The authors estimated nucleated cell counts from reference gene primer amplification. Produced via immunoSEQ multiplex PCR; TCRdb's table is partial and in-frame only. V and J calls and clone size are those listed in that table; D and trimming were worked out from the DNA. The table shows about 440,000 clones, with around 90% occurring only once.

V is TRBV18 and J is TRBJ2-1, with 9 positions matching TRBD2. What was sequenced was PBMCs or T cells enriched from blood (not recorded which). The source is a man aged 18-30 years who had recovered from COVID-19. The CDR3 is CASSPGTSRNNEQFF. In nucleotides, the CDR3 is TGTGCCAGCTCACCAGGGACTAGCAGGAACAATGAGCAGTTCTTC.